Below are 10 T cell receptor beta chains sequenced from a single sample in a study of T-cell reconstitution after alpha-beta-depleted transplantation in children. TCRbeta library construction was performed incorporating unique molecular identifiers. TCRdb passed the PCR reads through MiXCR, listing each CDR3 protein once. The sample carries approximately 590,000 distinct CDR3 sequences, about 11% recorded once. This sample comprised PBMCs from the stem cell graft donor, obtained from the stem cell graft. These receptors all stem from a human donor who donated a stem cell graft to a child with acute myeloid leukemia.

This clonotype has more than one count but fewer than ten. For the CDR3, the DNA is TGTGCCAGCAGTCGGAGGGGCGTGGATGAGCAGTTCTTC. Amino acids: CASSRRGVDEQFF. The chain carries TRBV7-6 and TRBJ2-1; weak D call: TRBD2 (6 bases). Trimming removed 6 bases from V and 8 bases from J, with 14 bases in between. The germline CDR1 and CDR2 sequences are SGHVS and FNYEAQ. The CDR3 has 13 amino acids.

The chain carries TRBV18 and TRBJ1-5, with 7 bases matching TRBD1. In germline, CDR1 is KGHSH, CDR2 LQKENI. With V trimmed by 3 bases and J by 3 bases, 5 bases remained unmatched. This CDR3 is built from 15 residues. CDR3 bases: TGTGCCAGCTCACCTCAGGGGGGCGTCAATCAGCCCCAGCATTTT. Its protein product is CASSPQGGVNQPQHF.

This clonotype was seen only a few times. The chain is built from TRBV4-2 and TRBJ2-5; 7 nucleotides agree with TRBD1. The V and J ends lost 3 bases and 5 bases, in that order; junction bases with no gene match: 9. Germline V gene data show CDR1 as LGHNA and CDR2 as YNFKEQ. This CDR3 spans 15 amino acids. The CDR3 nucleotides are TGTGCCAGCAGCCATGGGACAGACCCCGGGGAGACCCAGTACTTC. It is translated as CASSHGTDPGETQYF.

The rearrangement uses TRBV12-3 or TRBV12-4 and TRBJ2-7, with TRBD2 matching 10 bases. The CDR3 loop spans 15 amino acids. V shed 5 bases and J 1 base; nucleotides not matched to a gene: 5. CDR3 nucleotide sequence: TGTGCCAGCAGTAAATCACTAGCGGGGTCCTACGAGCAGTACTTC. Translating it yields CASSKSLAGSYEQYF.

This clonotype has only a few counts. The junction differs from germline at one of its ends, possibly a read error. The chain uses TRBV20-1 and TRBJ2-1, with D unresolved. This CDR3 region has 17 residues. Germline V gene lookup returns CDR1 DFQATT and CDR2 SNEGSKA (reference sequence). The CDR3 reads CCARDITDLGSYNEQFF. In DNA form, the CDR3 reads TGCTGTGCTAGAGATATAACGGACCTAGGATCCTACAATGAGCAGTTCTTC.

The V call is TRBV7-2, the J call TRBJ2-4, with TRBD1 identical over 7 bases. This CDR3 comprises 16 residues. Germline V CDR1 and CDR2: SGHTA, FQGNSA. V lost 4 bases to trimming and J lost 1 base; unmatched junction nucleotides: 7. The CDR3 sequence is CASSSKGAQAKNIQYF. The CDR3 nucleotides read TGTGCCAGCAGCTCGAAGGGGGCGCAGGCCAAAAACATTCAGTACTTC. Variable domain in full (rest from reference TRBV7-2 and TRBJ2-4): GAGVSQSPSNKVTEKGKDVELRCDPISGHTALYWYRQSLGQGLEFLIYFQGNSAPDKSGLPSDRFSAERTGGSVSTLTIQRTQQEDSAVYLCASSSKGAQAKNIQYFGAGTRLSVL.

This clonotype was recorded many times. The J gene is TRBJ2-3, the V gene TRBV5-1; D gene ambiguous. The CDR3 is 15 residues long. Between the trimmed V and J ends, which lost 4 bases and 6 bases, there was a span of 18 bases. The germline V gene has CDR1 SGHRS and CDR2 YFSETQ. CDR3 nucleotides: TGCGCCAGCAGCCTAGGGAATAGGTTGGATGATACGCAGTATTTT. Encoded protein: CASSLGNRLDDTQYF.

As DNA, the CDR3 is TGTGCCAGCAGCTTAAGTAATCAGAGCAATCAGCCCCAGCATTTT. The encoded protein is CASSLSNQSNQPQHF. The chain is built from TRBV7-9 and TRBJ1-5; D is unclear. There are 15 residues in the CDR3. Trimming stripped 2 bases from V and 1 base from J, with 9 bases between. Germline V gives CDR1 SEHNR, CDR2 FQNEAQ (reference sequence).

This clonotype has at least ten counts. This rearrangement joins TRBV24-1 to TRBJ2-1; no clear D. The CDR3 has 14 amino acids. CDR1 and CDR2 from the germline V gene are KGHDR and SFDVKD. Trimming shortened V by 3 bases and J by 4 bases, and 9 bases separated the two germline ends. The CDR3: CATSDINAYNEQFF. In DNA form, the CDR3 reads TGTGCCACCAGTGATATTAACGCATACAATGAGCAGTTCTTC.

This clonotype was counted between two and nine times. CDR3: CSARSIPGANVLTF. Written as DNA, the CDR3 is TGCAGTGCACGATCTATACCTGGGGCCAACGTCCTGACTTTC. This sequence joins TRBV20-1 and TRBJ2-6; no reliable D call. The CDR3 is 14 residues long. The germline CDR1 and CDR2 sequences are DFQATT and SNEGSKA (reference sequence). Trimming removed 6 bases from V and 2 bases from J, with 11 bases in between.